The 13 T cell receptor beta chains in this list originate from one sample, sequenced in a study of blood T cell repertoires in COVID-19. TCRdb keeps only in-frame clones here, not all; method: immunoSEQ multiplex PCR. The sample contains 250,000 or so clones, 84% of which appear only once. The specimen sequenced was peripheral blood. These receptors were collected from a man between 50 and 59 years old with acute or convalescent COVID-19.

The CDR3 sequence is CASATSGVTSEQYF. CDR3 DNA sequence: TGTGCCAGCGCTACTAGCGGGGTAACTAGCGAGCAGTACTTC. The chain links TRBV6-5 to TRBJ2-7, with TRBD2 identical over 10 bases. This CDR3 contains 14 residues. The V segment lost 8 bases and the J segment 6 bases; nucleotides outside the gene matches: 10. The V gene's germline CDR1 is MNHEY and CDR2 SVGAGI.

The chain carries TRBV11-3 and TRBJ1-2, with 7 bases identical to TRBD1. With V trimmed by 5 bases and J by 5 bases, 5 bases remained unmatched. From germline, CDR1 is SGHNT and CDR2 YENEEA. This CDR3 spans 13 amino acids. The chain's CDR3 is CASSIDRAYGYTF. The CDR3 nucleotides read TGTGCCAGCAGCATCGACAGGGCGTATGGCTACACCTTC.

The rearrangement uses TRBV5-8 and TRBJ1-6; D uncertain. The CDR3 covers 15 residues. Germline loops: CDR1 SGHTS, CDR2 YDEGEE. Trimming left V 1 base short and J 13 bases short, with 18 bases between. The CDR3 coding sequence is TGTGCCAGCAGCTTGTTTCTGGGAGGAAGTACGCCCCTCCACTTT. This encodes CASSLFLGGSTPLHF.

V and J are TRBV27 and TRBJ2-1; 12 bases are a match to TRBD2. The CDR3 is 16 amino acids. Germline assignment: CDR1 MNHEY and CDR2 SMNVEV (reference sequence). J lost 7 bases, V lost 2 bases, and 6 bases had no gene match. The CDR3 spells CASSLRLAGAWNEQFF. The CDR3 bases are TGTGCCAGCAGTTTACGACTAGCGGGAGCGTGGAATGAGCAGTTCTTC.

The chain is built from TRBV12-5 and TRBJ1-4; 7 bases match TRBD1. V was clipped by 2 bases and J by 2 bases; unmatched bases: 8. Germline-derived CDR1 and CDR2 are LGHNT and FRNRAP. The CDR3 covers 17 residues. This chain's CDR3 is CASGLPQTGSTNEKLFF. CDR3 nucleotide sequence: TGTGCTAGTGGTTTGCCCCAGACAGGGTCGACTAATGAAAAACTGTTTTTT.

CDR3 loop: CASSPNRLAGHYEQYF. In nucleotides, the CDR3 is TGTGCCAGCAGCCCAAACCGACTAGCGGGCCACTACGAGCAGTACTTC. The rearrangement joins TRBV7-9 to TRBJ2-7; 10 nucleotides match TRBD2. Germline CDR1 and CDR2: SEHNR and FQNEAQ (reference sequence). V lost 5 bases to trimming and J lost 3 bases; unmatched junction nucleotides: 10. The CDR3 loop spans 16 amino acids.

The chain combines TRBV7-9 with TRBJ1-1; D is unclear. Between the trimmed V and J ends, which lost 5 bases and 5 bases, there was a span of 9 bases. CDR3 length: 12 residues. Germline V gene data show CDR1 as SEHNR and CDR2 as FQNEAQ (reference sequence). The CDR3 DNA reads TGTGCCAGCAGCCCCAAGCTGACTGAAGCTTTCTTT. Translation gives CASSPKLTEAFF.

This chain connects TRBV4-1 to TRBJ2-3; 10 positions agree with TRBD2. The CDR3 extends over 16 amino acids. CDR1 is MGHRA, CDR2 YSYEKL, per germline. With V trimmed by 3 bases and J by 5 bases, 8 bases remained unmatched. The CDR3 spells CASSQLLAGTLDTQYF. The CDR3 region has the DNA TGCGCCAGCAGCCAGTTACTAGCGGGAACGTTAGATACGCAGTATTTT.

This clone was seen only a few times. This chain links TRBV25-1 with TRBJ1-1, with D maybe TRBD1 (5 bases). V was trimmed by 3 bases and J by 5 bases, leaving 13 bases between them. CDR3 length: 14 residues. Germline V CDR1 and CDR2: MGHDK, SYGVNS. This chain's CDR3 is CASSDSQGGTEAFF. The CDR3 coding sequence is TGTGCCAGCAGTGATAGCCAGGGAGGGACTGAAGCTTTCTTT.

DNA for the CDR3: TGTGCCAGCACTACCGGACTAGCGGTATACAATGAGCAGTTCTTC. Amino acid sequence: CASTTGLAVYNEQFF. The J gene is TRBJ2-1, the V gene TRBV9; 10 bases are a match to TRBD2. The V gene's germline CDR1 is SGDLS and CDR2 YYNGEE. The CDR3 has 15 residues. The V segment lost 6 bases and the J segment 4 bases; nucleotides outside the gene matches: 7. The entire variable domain, with the rest obtained from reference TRBV9 and TRBJ2-1, is as follows: DSGVTQTPKHLITATGQRVTLRCSPRSGDLSVYWYQQSLDQGLQFLIQYYNGEERAKGNILERFSAQQFPDLHSELNLSSLELGDSALYFCASTTGLAVYNEQFFGPGTRLTVL.

The chain has TRBV6-5 and TRBJ2-1; tentatively, D is TRBD2 (5 bases). The CDR3 totals 11 residues. Germline assignment: CDR1 MNHEY and CDR2 SVGAGI. Trimming took off 8 bases at V and 7 bases at J, with 9 bases between the two ends. CDR3 sequence (DNA): TGTGCCAGCGAGGGTACGAATGAGCAGTTCTTC. Translation gives CASEGTNEQFF.

This chain joins TRBV11-2 and TRBJ1-5, with 8 bases that match TRBD1. The V and J ends lost 3 bases and 2 bases, in that order; junction bases with no gene match: 0. CDR1 is SGHAT and CDR2 is FQNNGV in the germline V gene. CDR3 length: 14 residues. The CDR3 bases are TGTGCCAGCAGCTTGGGACAGGGCAATCAGCCCCAGCATTTT. Encoded protein: CASSLGQGNQPQHF. Full variable domain (rest looked up from reference TRBV11-2 and TRBJ1-5): EAGVAQSPRYKIIEKRQSVAFWCNPISGHATLYWYQQILGQGPKLLIQFQNNGVVDDSQLPKDRFSAERLKGVDSTLKIQPAKLEDSAVYLCASSLGQGNQPQHFGDGTRLSIL.

This clone is a singleton in its sample. Here the CDR3 reads CASTPLAGGKDKNIQYF. In nucleotides, the CDR3 is TGTGCCAGTACCCCTCTGGCGGGAGGTAAGGACAAAAACATTCAGTACTTC. The chain employs TRBV19 and TRBJ2-4; TRBD2 agrees at 8 bases. Germline values: CDR1 LNHDA, CDR2 SQIVND (reference sequence). Trimming took 7 bases from V and 3 from J; bases not matched to a gene: 14. The CDR3 extends over 17 amino acids.